This T cell receptor beta chain was documented in a study of cytotoxic CD8 clonotypes in ibrutinib-treated CLL. Study-wide results and limits: Sustained-remission and progressing patients had unequal sampling times. In comparison with age-matched healthy donors, baseline clonality was higher and tracked circulating CD8+ T-cell counts.

To note about this clone: Its antigen is unknown.

Here immunoSEQ multiplex PCR was the method, and the copy in TCRdb shows in-frame clones only, minus some. Found here are approximately 46,000 clones, approximately 74% of them singletons; the top ten hold roughly 12%. V lost 4 bases and J lost 6; bases outside the gene matches: 7. This CDR3 has 14 residues. Per the germline V gene, CDR1 is KGHSH and CDR2 is LQKENI. V is TRBV18 and J is TRBJ2-3, with TRBD1 identical over 7 bases. The source is a human donor with chronic lymphocytic leukemia. Here the sequenced sample was PBMCs, taken after 12 months of ibrutinib treatment. The DNA for the CDR3 is TGTGCCAGCTCACGAGACAGGGCCGGGGATACGCAGTATTTT. This encodes CASSRDRAGDTQYF. Based on the CDR3 plus reference TRBV18 and TRBJ2-3, the full variable domain is NAGVMQNPRHLVRRRGQEARLRCSPMKGHSHVYWYRQLPEEGLKFMVYLQKENIIDESGMPKERFSAEFPKEGPSILRIQQVVRGDSAAYFCASSRDRAGDTQYFGPGTRLTVL.